This T cell receptor (beta chain) was sequenced for a study of cytomegalovirus exposure and HLA in healthy donors. The V gene's germline CDR1 is SNHLY and CDR2 FYNNEI. The CDR3 runs to 11 residues. With 9 bases removed from V and 8 bases from J, the gap between germline ends came to 10 bases. PCR primers comprised 60 Vbeta and 13 Jbeta primers. Sequencing used immunoSEQ multiplex PCR; TCRdb keeps in-frame clones, though not all of them. The table shows approximately 120,000 clones, with about two thirds occurring only once. This clone was observed a few times. The antigen remains undetermined. The study's findings and limits: Cytomegalovirus status was reportedly diagnosed by the classifier with high sensitivity and specificity.

The rearrangement links TRBV2 to TRBJ1-4; TRBD1 is a possible D gene (6 bases). The receptor comes from a woman in her 70s in good health and CMV-seropositive. The sample consisted of PBMCs. CDR3 sequence (DNA): TGTGCCAGACAGGGAGAGGAAAAACTGTTTTTT. Its protein product is CARQGEEKLFF.